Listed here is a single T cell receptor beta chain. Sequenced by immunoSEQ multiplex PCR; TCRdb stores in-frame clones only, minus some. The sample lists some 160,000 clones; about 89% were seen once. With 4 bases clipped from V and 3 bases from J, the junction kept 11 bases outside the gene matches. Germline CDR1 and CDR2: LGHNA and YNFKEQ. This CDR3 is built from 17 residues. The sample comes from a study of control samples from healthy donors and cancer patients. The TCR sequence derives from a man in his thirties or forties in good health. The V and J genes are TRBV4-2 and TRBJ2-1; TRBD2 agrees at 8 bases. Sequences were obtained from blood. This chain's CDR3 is CASSPSGTLAGYNEQFF. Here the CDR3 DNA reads TGTGCCAGCAGCCCCTCCGGGACCCTAGCGGGCTACAATGAGCAGTTCTTC.